This T cell receptor beta chain is drawn from a study of T-cell memory formation after mild COVID-19. Study-wide context: The TCR clusters were mostly specific to one donor. Study-wide results and limits: Cross-reactive memory appears to have joined, as suggested by some responding clones showing up in pre-infection memory.

This clonotype occurred a few times. Antigen specificity is unknown. In germline, CDR1 is SGHRS, CDR2 YFSETQ. CDR3 size: 14 residues. V shed 6 bases, J shed 5 bases, and the junction held 8 bases outside the gene matches. In TCRdb, the 5' RACE reads were re-called with MiXCR into one record per CDR3 protein. The sample lists 180,000 or so distinct CDR3 sequences, approximately 10% seen once, with approximately 3.8% in the top ten. Input material: PBMCs or a T cell subset sorted from them (not recorded which). The J gene is TRBJ2-5, the V gene TRBV5-1; 9 bases are a match to TRBD2. This receptor was identified in a man younger than 35 who had mild COVID-19 (a few samples of this study predate the infection). Cell type and time point are not known. CDR3: CASTSGGTRETQYF. The CDR3, as DNA: TGCGCCAGCACAAGCGGGGGGACCCGGGAGACCCAGTACTTC.